What follows is one T cell receptor (beta chain) and its context. The method was immunoSEQ multiplex PCR; TCRdb's version includes in-frame clones alone and lacks a portion of them. The sample consists of fewer than 110,000 clones, around nine tenths of them appearing once. This entry belongs to a study of control samples from healthy donors and cancer patients. The sequenced sample consisted of blood. The receptor was derived from a man younger than 45 in good health.

In nucleotides, the CDR3 is TGTGCCAGCAGTTTCTCAGGACTAGCGGCCACCTACAATGAGCAGTTCTTC. As protein: CASSFSGLAATYNEQFF. V gene TRBV28 combines with J gene TRBJ2-1; 10 nucleotides agree with TRBD2. Per the germline V gene, CDR1 is MDHEN and CDR2 is SYDVKM. V was clipped by 3 bases and J by 2 bases; unmatched bases: 7. The CDR3 extends over 17 amino acids. Together with reference TRBV28 and TRBJ2-1, the CDR3 gives the full variable domain: DVKVTQSSRYLVKRTGEKVFLECVQDMDHENMFWYRQDPGLGLRLIYFSYDVKMKEKGDIPEGYSVSREKKERFSLILESASTNQTSMYLCASSFSGLAATYNEQFFGPGTRLTVL.